The clone carrying this T cell receptor (beta chain) was counted a few times. These data come from a study of T cell responses to AZD1222 COVID-19 vaccine. V lost 5 bases to trimming and J lost 0 bases, with 2 bases between them. Germline V gene lookup returns CDR1 SGHAT and CDR2 FQNNGV. The CDR3 contains 11 residues. Produced via immunoSEQ multiplex PCR; TCRdb's table is partial and in-frame only. The sample lists 240,000 or so clones, just over 90% occurring once. The starting material was peripheral blood, obtained on day 0 of AZD1222 vaccination. The rearrangement uses TRBV11-2 and TRBJ2-7; the D is unclear. The receptor was isolated from an adult in good health. The CDR3 is CASSISYEQYF. CDR3 DNA: TGTGCCAGCAGCATCTCCTACGAGCAGTACTTC.